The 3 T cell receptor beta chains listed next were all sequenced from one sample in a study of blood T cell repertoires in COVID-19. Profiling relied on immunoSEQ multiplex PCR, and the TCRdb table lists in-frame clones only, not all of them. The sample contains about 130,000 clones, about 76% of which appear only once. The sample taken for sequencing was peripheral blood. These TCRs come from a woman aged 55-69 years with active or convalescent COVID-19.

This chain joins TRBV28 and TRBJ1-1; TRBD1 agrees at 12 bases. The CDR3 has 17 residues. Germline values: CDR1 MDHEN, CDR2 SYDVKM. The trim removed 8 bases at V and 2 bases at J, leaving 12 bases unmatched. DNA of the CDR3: TGTGCCAGCCCCAGGAACCCGGGACAGGGGGCAAACACTGAAGCTTTCTTT. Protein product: CASPRNPGQGANTEAFF.

This CDR3 is CASGGARTDTQYF. For the CDR3, the DNA is TGTGCCAGCGGGGGCGCCCGCACAGATACGCAGTATTTT. The chain joins TRBV2 to TRBJ2-3; maybe TRBD1 (6 bases). Germline V gene lookup returns CDR1 SNHLY and CDR2 FYNNEI. The CDR3 spans 13 residues. V shed 8 bases and J shed 1 base, with 10 bases lying between them.

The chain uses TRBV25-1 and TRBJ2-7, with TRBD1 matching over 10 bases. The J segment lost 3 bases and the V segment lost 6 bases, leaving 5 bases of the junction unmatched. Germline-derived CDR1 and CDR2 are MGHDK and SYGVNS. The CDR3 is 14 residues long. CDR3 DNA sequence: TGTGCCAGCAGAGGACAGGGGGGACTCTACGAGCAGTACTTC. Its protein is CASRGQGGLYEQYF.